These 21 T cell receptor beta chains were all obtained from the same sample, sequenced in a study of T cell changes during pregnancy in multiple sclerosis. Sequencing used immunoSEQ multiplex PCR; TCRdb keeps in-frame clones, though not all of them. Of about 40,000 clones listed, around 93% are singletons. Sequences were derived from CD4+ T cells from peripheral blood mononuclear cells, sampled after pregnancy. These receptors originate from a female donor with multiple sclerosis, enrolled in a pregnancy study.

CDR3: CAISESTRSVEQYF. The CDR3 coding sequence is TGTGCCATCAGTGAGTCGACTCGTAGCGTCGAGCAGTACTTC. The chain recombines TRBV10-3 with TRBJ2-7; tentatively, D is TRBD2 (5 bases). The CDR3 consists of 14 residues. V was cut by 0 bases and J by 6 bases, with 12 bases left in between. CDR1 is ENHRY and CDR2 is SYGVKD in the germline V gene.

This clone was observed a single time. V gene TRBV6-1 combines with J gene TRBJ2-7; D is possibly TRBD1 (5 bases). Germline CDR1 MNHNS, CDR2 SASEGT. CDR3 length: 14 residues. V lost 6 bases to trimming and J lost 4 bases, with 16 bases between them. CDR3 nucleotide sequence: TGTGCCAGCAGCCGCTCTCTTCAGGGTTACGAGCAGTACTTC. Protein product: CASSRSLQGYEQYF.

V is TRBV5-6 and J is TRBJ2-2; maybe TRBD1 (7 bases). V was clipped by 4 bases and J by 4 bases, with 17 bases between them. There are 16 residues in the CDR3. The germline CDR1 and CDR2 sequences are SGHDT and YYEEEE. CDR3 amino acids: CASSPWQGEATGELFF. CDR3 sequence (DNA): TGTGCCAGCAGCCCCTGGCAGGGGGAGGCCACCGGGGAGCTGTTTTTT.

This chain joins TRBV30 and TRBJ2-7, with D maybe TRBD2 (6 bases). Trimming cost V 0 bases and J 6 bases, with 18 bases left between them. The CDR3 runs 15 residues. Per germline, CDR1 GTSNPN and CDR2 SVGIG (reference sequence). The CDR3 region has the DNA TGTGCCTGGAGTGTACCCTCCCCTGTGGAGGGCGAGCAGTACTTC. Its protein is CAWSVPSPVEGEQYF.

This chain links TRBV19 with TRBJ1-2; 7 bases align to TRBD1. With 5 bases clipped from V and 2 bases from J, the junction kept 8 bases outside the gene matches. Germline V gene data show CDR1 as LNHDA and CDR2 as SQIVND (reference sequence). The CDR3 spans 15 residues. The CDR3 sequence: CASSGEQGNNYGYTF. The CDR3 nucleotides are TGTGCCAGTAGTGGGGAACAGGGGAACAACTATGGCTACACCTTC. The full variable domain, its missing parts supplied by reference TRBV19 and TRBJ1-2, is DGGITQSPKYLFRKEGQNVTLSCEQNLNHDAMYWYRQDPGQGLRLIYYSQIVNDFQKGDIAEGYSVSREKKESFPLTVTSAQKNPTAFYLCASSGEQGNNYGYTFGSGTRLTVV.

The V and J genes are TRBV11-3 and TRBJ2-2; 8 bases are a match to TRBD1. Germline assignment: CDR1 SGHNT and CDR2 YENEEA. CDR3 length: 16 amino acids. The trim removed 1 base at V and 1 base at J, leaving 2 bases unmatched. The CDR3 is CASSLGGTGNTGELFF. For the CDR3, the DNA is TGTGCCAGCAGCTTAGGCGGGACAGGGAACACCGGGGAGCTGTTTTTT.

The chain uses TRBV5-8 and TRBJ2-7; 8 bases align to TRBD1. The J segment lost 2 bases and the V segment lost 1 base, leaving 5 bases of the junction unmatched. Germline V gene data show CDR1 as SGHTS and CDR2 as YDEGEE. CDR3 length equals 15 residues. CDR3 protein: CASSLRPGGTYEQYF. CDR3 DNA: TGTGCCAGCAGCTTGAGGCCAGGGGGCACCTACGAGCAGTACTTC.

The chain has TRBV2 and TRBJ2-7; TRBD1 might be the D (6 bases). V was clipped by 8 bases and J by 3 bases, with 14 bases between them. Looked up from germline, CDR1 is SNHLY and CDR2 is FYNNEI. The CDR3 contains 13 residues. The CDR3 region has the DNA TGTGCCAGCCTAAGGGACACCGACTACGAGCAGTACTTC. Its protein is CASLRDTDYEQYF.

In this sample, this clone turned up once. The CDR3 nucleotides are TGTGCCAGCAGCTCAAGCCCCGTTGAGGGCTACGAGCAGTACTTC. Amino acids: CASSSSPVEGYEQYF. The chain combines TRBV2 with TRBJ2-7, with D possibly matching TRBD2 (5 bases). V dropped 6 bases and J dropped 3 bases, with 18 bases sitting between them. Per germline, CDR1 SNHLY and CDR2 FYNNEI. The CDR3 is 15 amino acids.

This sequence joins TRBV15 and TRBJ1-3, with D maybe TRBD1 (5 bases). Trimming pared 3 bases from V and 2 bases from J, leaving 17 bases between. The CDR3 covers 17 residues. Germline CDR1 and CDR2: LNHNV and YYDKDF (reference sequence). CDR3 DNA: TGTGCCACCAGCAGGGCGACGGGGGGTCAGGCTGGAAACACCATATATTTT. It translates to CATSRATGGQAGNTIYF.

The chain combines TRBV4-1 with TRBJ2-7; TRBD2 might be the D (6 bases). Germline CDR1 MGHRA, CDR2 YSYEKL. The CDR3 has 15 amino acids. Trimming left V 2 bases short and J 2 bases short, with 13 bases between. CDR3: CASSQLGRGTYEQYF. The CDR3, as DNA: TGCGCCAGCAGCCAACTGGGACGGGGGACCTACGAGCAGTACTTC.

The chain employs TRBV7-9 and TRBJ2-3; D is unresolved. CDR1 and CDR2 from the germline V gene are SEHNR and FQNEAQ (reference sequence). Deletions cut 7 bases from V and 6 bases from J, with 14 bases between. This CDR3 is built from 13 residues. Here the CDR3 DNA reads TGTGCCAGCATCGGTACGGTCGGGGATACGCAGTATTTT. Protein product: CASIGTVGDTQYF.

The V and J genes are TRBV30 and TRBJ1-6; D not resolved. This CDR3 is built from 15 residues. With 0 bases removed from V and 6 bases from J, the gap between germline ends came to 12 bases. Germline CDR1 and CDR2: GTSNPN and SVGIG (reference sequence). CDR3 region: CAWSVRAESNSPLHF. In DNA form, the CDR3 reads TGTGCCTGGAGTGTACGCGCGGAGTCTAATTCACCCCTCCACTTT.

CDR3 in DNA: TGTGCCAGCACCTTTACAGGGGGCAATAATGAAAAACTGTTTTTT. Translation: CASTFTGGNNEKLFF. The chain is built from TRBV27 and TRBJ1-4; 9 nucleotides line up with TRBD1. The CDR3 totals 15 residues. Germline loops: CDR1 MNHEY, CDR2 SMNVEV (reference sequence). The V gene end was trimmed by 7 bases and the J gene end by 4 bases; junction bases not matched to a gene: 7.

The CDR3 DNA reads as TGTGCCAGTAAGAAGGGAGGAACTGAAGCTTTCTTT. Translating gives CASKKGGTEAFF. The V call is TRBV7-8, the J call TRBJ1-1; D gene uncertain. V lost 9 bases and J lost 5, with 13 bases in between. This CDR3 has 12 residues. Germline CDR1 and CDR2: SGHVS and FQNEAQ.

V gene TRBV14 combines with J gene TRBJ1-6; possibly TRBD1 for D (6 bases). Trimming left V 3 bases short and J 9 bases short, with 9 bases between. The CDR3 has 13 amino acids. From germline, CDR1 is SGHDN and CDR2 FVKESK. CDR3 bases: TGTGCCAGCAGCCAGGGGACATTTTCACCCCTCCACTTT. It encodes CASSQGTFSPLHF.

This sequence joins TRBV7-8 and TRBJ1-2, with 7 bases that match TRBD1. V dropped 0 bases and J dropped 7; count of bases not matched to a gene: 2. There are 13 residues in the CDR3. CDR1 and CDR2 (germline): SGHVS, FQNEAQ. The DNA for the CDR3 is TGTGCCAGCAGCTTAGCGCGGGACAGTGGCTACACCTTC. Protein: CASSLARDSGYTF.

V gene TRBV25-1 combines with J gene TRBJ1-1; D perhaps matches TRBD1 (5 bases). Trimming removed 1 base at V and 1 base at J, with 13 bases between. CDR1 is MGHDK, CDR2 SYGVNS, per germline. The CDR3 is made up of 16 amino acids. Here the CDR3 DNA reads TGTGCCAGCAGTGAATCTCAGGGACTAGGGAACACTGAAGCTTTCTTT. This gives the protein CASSESQGLGNTEAFF.

The V and J genes are TRBV19 and TRBJ2-5; 7 bases align to TRBD1. Germline trimming cut 4 bases from V and 1 base from J; bases unmatched to any gene: 6. Germline assignment: CDR1 LNHDA and CDR2 SQIVND (reference sequence). CDR3 length: 15 residues. The CDR3 sequence is CASSTHRDSQETQYF. The CDR3 nucleotides read TGTGCCAGTAGTACTCACCGGGACAGCCAAGAGACCCAGTACTTC. The whole variable domain, remainder taken from reference TRBV19 and TRBJ2-5, is DGGITQSPKYLFRKEGQNVTLSCEQNLNHDAMYWYRQDPGQGLRLIYYSQIVNDFQKGDIAEGYSVSREKKESFPLTVTSAQKNPTAFYLCASSTHRDSQETQYFGPGTRLLVL.

Here the CDR3 DNA reads TGCGCCAGCAGCCAAGATCAAGCGGGGGGGCGAGAGACCCAGTACTTC. It encodes CASSQDQAGGRETQYF. This chain joins TRBV4-1 and TRBJ2-5; 10 nucleotides align to TRBD2. In germline, CDR1 is MGHRA, CDR2 YSYEKL. This CDR3 contains 16 residues. V shed 0 bases, J shed 4 bases, and the junction held 5 bases outside the gene matches.

V gene TRBV7-7 combines with J gene TRBJ2-7; 12 bases are a match to TRBD1. Germline CDR1 and CDR2: SSHAT and FNYEAQ (reference sequence). This CDR3 comprises 14 residues. This CDR3 is CLGHPGQGAGEQYF. In DNA form, the CDR3 reads TGTTTAGGACATCCGGGACAGGGGGCGGGGGAGCAGTACTTC.